What follows are 18 T cell receptor beta chains derived from one specimen sequenced in a study of T-cell reconstitution after alpha-beta-depleted transplantation in children. This sample's TCRbeta library carried unique molecular identifier barcodes. Via MiXCR, TCRdb re-called the PCR reads, giving one row per CDR3 protein. Of roughly 670,000 distinct CDR3 sequences listed, roughly 14% are singletons. Specimen: PBMCs, collected before TCRalphabeta/CD19-depleted stem cell transplant. Receptors originate from a girl aged 2-10 years with congenital amegakaryocytic thrombocytopenia, due to receive a stem cell transplant.

This clonotype was detected only once. The chain joins TRBV19 to TRBJ2-5; 9 bases agree with TRBD2. The V gene's germline CDR1 is LNHDA and CDR2 SQIVND (reference sequence). After removal of 0 bases from V and 3 bases from J, the junction contained 20 bases not matched to a gene. The CDR3 runs to 21 residues. The CDR3 sequence: CASSIDGTQDSPAGGKETQYF. The CDR3 nucleotides read TGTGCCAGTAGTATAGATGGGACACAGGACTCACCAGCGGGAGGTAAAGAGACCCAGTACTTC.

The V and J genes are TRBV11-2 and TRBJ2-1; possibly TRBD1 or TRBD2 for D (5 bases each). V lost 7 bases, J lost 7 bases, and 14 bases lay in between. The CDR3 totals 13 residues. Germline CDR1 SGHAT, CDR2 FQNNGV. CDR3 sequence reads: CASTTAWGNEQFF. The CDR3, as DNA: TGTGCCAGCACCACCGCGTGGGGGAATGAGCAGTTCTTC.

This clonotype was seen at least ten times. The V and J genes are TRBV29-1 and TRBJ2-2, with 8 bases lining up with TRBD1. The CDR3 contains 14 residues. V trimming: 3 bases; J trimming: 0 bases; junction bases outside the gene matches: 0. From germline, CDR1 is SQVTM and CDR2 ANQGSEA. Here the CDR3 reads CSVEGQANTGELFF. The CDR3 DNA is TGCAGCGTTGAGGGACAGGCGAACACCGGGGAGCTGTTTTTT.

This clonotype was recorded many times. V usage is TRBV28 and J usage is TRBJ1-2, with D hard to call. The CDR3 is made up of 13 amino acids. V dropped 5 bases and J dropped 3 bases, with 10 bases sitting between them. Germline V gene lookup returns CDR1 MDHEN and CDR2 SYDVKM. CDR3 amino acids: CASSLDGHYGYTF. The CDR3 bases are TGTGCCAGCAGTCTGGACGGGCACTATGGCTACACCTTC.

This clonotype occurred many times. The chain has TRBV28 and TRBJ1-5; D gene uncertain. In germline, CDR1 is MDHEN, CDR2 SYDVKM. This CDR3 region has 12 residues. Trimming took 7 bases from V and 1 from J, leaving 5 bases between them. The DNA of the CDR3 is TGTGCCAGCACGGAGAGCAATCAGCCCCAGCATTTT. This codes for CASTESNQPQHF.

The table lists this clonotype with a few counts. CDR3 protein: CATFSPTSAGWNEQFF. In nucleotides, the CDR3 is TGTGCCACATTCTCCCCGACTAGCGCGGGGTGGAATGAGCAGTTCTTC. This rearrangement joins TRBV15 to TRBJ2-1, with 8 nucleotides matching TRBD2. CDR1 is LNHNV and CDR2 is YYDKDF in the germline V gene (reference sequence). The V gene end was trimmed by 9 bases and the J gene end by 7 bases; junction bases not matched to a gene: 17. The CDR3 loop spans 16 amino acids.

This clonotype was picked up a small number of times. This chain uses TRBV7-9 with TRBJ2-1; 8 positions match TRBD2. From germline, CDR1 is SEHNR and CDR2 FQNEAQ (reference sequence). The CDR3 has 13 amino acids. Trimming cost V 5 bases and J 9 bases; bases outside gene matches: 6. The CDR3 DNA is TGTGCCAGCAGCACGGGAGGGCAAACTGAGCAGTTCTTC. Its translation: CASSTGGQTEQFF.

This clonotype was counted a few times. This chain uses TRBV29-1 with TRBJ2-7, with TRBD1 as a possible D gene (5 bases). This CDR3 region has 15 residues. The germline V and J ends were trimmed by 6 bases and 6 bases, with 24 bases remaining between them. Germline V gene lookup returns CDR1 SQVTM and CDR2 ANQGSEA. The CDR3 is CSVASVRRGGIEQYF. CDR3 nucleotides: TGCAGCGTAGCTTCCGTTCGAAGGGGTGGGATCGAGCAGTACTTC.

In its sample, this clonotype was seen a few times. The V and J genes are TRBV12-3 or TRBV12-4 and TRBJ2-2; D not certain. The CDR3 length is 14 residues. V was trimmed by 6 bases and J by 6 bases, leaving 14 bases between them. CDR3 nucleotide sequence: TGTGCCAGCAGGACGGACGGCGGCGCCGGGGAGCTGTTTTTT. This encodes CASRTDGGAGELFF.

The CDR3 DNA sequence: TGCGCCAGCAGCCCGATCCGGACTAGCGGGAGTGCAGATACGCAGTATTTT. Its translation is CASSPIRTSGSADTQYF. This chain uses TRBV5-1 with TRBJ2-3; 13 positions agree with TRBD2. Germline V gene sequence: CDR1 SGHRS, CDR2 YFSETQ. CDR3 length equals 17 residues. The J segment lost 4 bases and the V segment lost 4 bases, leaving 9 bases of the junction unmatched.

The chain joins TRBV2 to TRBJ2-3; 7 bases align to TRBD2. V trimming: 11 bases; J trimming: 1 base; junction bases outside the gene matches: 6. The CDR3 extends over 13 amino acids. Germline V gene sequence: CDR1 SNHLY, CDR2 FYNNEI. This CDR3 reads CAVTSARTDTQYF. The CDR3, as DNA: TGTGCCGTTACTAGCGCGCGCACAGATACGCAGTATTTT. Supplemented by reference TRBV2 and TRBJ2-3, the full variable domain reads EPEVTQTPSHQVTQMGQEVILRCVPISNHLYFYWYRQILGQKVEFLVSFYNNEISEKSEIFDDQFSVERPDGSNFTLKIRSTKLEDSAMYFCAVTSARTDTQYFGPGTRLTVL.

There are a few counts of this clonotype. The genes are TRBV3-1 and TRBJ2-1, with 10 bases fitting TRBD2. CDR3 length equals 16 residues. Per the germline V gene, CDR1 is LGHDT and CDR2 is YNNKEL (reference sequence). The trim removed 4 bases at V and 6 bases at J, leaving 9 bases unmatched. In DNA form, the CDR3 reads TGTGCCAGCAGCCCCCCCAGTTTAGCGGGAGGCAATGAGCAGTTCTTC. Encoded protein: CASSPPSLAGGNEQFF.

The gene calls are TRBV27 and TRBJ2-2, with TRBD1 identical over 10 bases. Germline V gives CDR1 MNHEY, CDR2 SMNVEV (reference sequence). Germline trimming cut 8 bases from V and 5 bases from J; bases unmatched to any gene: 8. The CDR3 is 15 amino acids. The CDR3 protein is CASSKAGQGTGELFF. CDR3 nucleotides: TGTGCCAGCTCCAAAGCGGGACAGGGGACCGGGGAGCTGTTTTTT.

In this sample, this clonotype turned up a few times. The rearrangement links TRBV7-2 to TRBJ2-5; TRBD1 or TRBD2 may be the D gene (5 bases each). Germline CDR1 reads SGHTA; CDR2 reads FQGNSA. The germline V and J ends were trimmed by 1 base and 2 bases, with 11 bases remaining between them. The CDR3 loop spans 15 amino acids. This chain's CDR3 is CASSLVVGPQETQYF. DNA of the CDR3: TGTGCCAGCAGCTTAGTGGTGGGACCTCAAGAGACCCAGTACTTC.

This clonotype came up many times. The chain carries TRBV20-1 and TRBJ2-1; possible D gene TRBD2, 6 bases. Trimming left V 7 bases short and J 7 bases short, with 11 bases between. There are 11 residues in the CDR3. Germline CDR1 DFQATT, CDR2 SNEGSKA (reference sequence). DNA for the CDR3: TGCAGTGTCGCTCGGGGGAATGAGCAGTTCTTC. This sequence encodes CSVARGNEQFF.

This clonotype came up many times. J is TRBJ2-5 and V is TRBV10-3, with D tentatively TRBD2 (5 bases). V gave up 3 bases and J gave up 5 bases, with 16 bases separating them. Germline V lookup: CDR1 ENHRY, CDR2 SYGVKD. CDR3 size: 15 residues. The CDR3 reads CAISENVRVRETQYF. CDR3 nucleotides: TGTGCCATCAGTGAAAACGTGAGGGTCCGGGAGACCCAGTACTTC.

CDR3: CSAREGRLKPQHF. The DNA of the CDR3 is TGCAGTGCTAGAGAGGGCCGCTTAAAGCCCCAGCATTTT. The chain has TRBV20-1 and TRBJ1-5; D is uncertain. Germline V gene data show CDR1 as DFQATT and CDR2 as SNEGSKA (reference sequence). CDR3 length: 13 residues. V dropped 0 bases and J dropped 8 bases, with 11 bases sitting between them.

The genes are TRBV28 and TRBJ2-1, with D possibly matching TRBD2 (5 bases). The germline CDR1 and CDR2 sequences are MDHEN and SYDVKM. V was pared by 3 bases and J by 7 bases, with 19 bases between. CDR3 size: 16 residues. As DNA, the CDR3 is TGTGCCAGCAGTTTCCTTAGCGACACCAATAGAAATGAGCAGTTCTTC. This gives the protein CASSFLSDTNRNEQFF.